The entry below gives a single T cell receptor (beta chain) sequence along with its context. Its antigen is unidentified. Trimming removed 0 bases from V and 3 bases from J; junction bases left unmatched: 8. The germline V gene encodes CDR1 SGHRS and CDR2 YFSETQ. There are 19 residues in the CDR3. Patients counted as stable if ophthalmopathy did not develop within 18 months. This sample was taken from a study of T cells in Graves' hyperthyroidism and ophthalmopathy. Study-wide background: Peripheral blood was taken when the disease was first diagnosed, before any treatment began. Study-level findings and limits: Clonotypes that were expanded in thyroid above 0.001 mostly appeared in blood too. Ophthalmopathy was separated from stable hyperthyroidism by a 13 V-J model.

It was RNA transcripts that yielded the amplified TCR beta CDR3 regions. First-round RT-PCR of the TCR CDR3 relied on the HTBI primer set. TCRdb recomputed calls from the multiplex PCR reads with MiXCR, one row per CDR3 protein. Found here are 750,000 to 950,000 distinct CDR3 sequences, roughly 40% of them singletons; the top ten hold around 9.3%. This sequence was found in a young man with Graves' hyperthyroidism. The chain employs TRBV5-1 and TRBJ2-6, with 11 bases aligning to TRBD2. Input material: blood. CDR3 sequence: CASSLEGLLAGVGANVLTF. In nucleotides, the CDR3 is TGCGCCAGCAGCTTGGAAGGGTTACTAGCGGGAGTTGGGGCCAACGTCCTGACTTTC. Variable domain in full (rest from reference TRBV5-1 and TRBJ2-6): KAGVTQTPRYLIKTRGQQVTLSCSPISGHRSVSWYQQTPGQGLQFLFEYFSETQRNKGNFPGRFSGRQFSNSRSEMNVSTLELGDSALYLCASSLEGLLAGVGANVLTFGAGSRLTVL.